Below, 6 T cell receptor beta chains from the same sample are listed, as sequenced in a study of tumor and adjacent non-tumor tissue in lung cancer. RNA was extracted from bulk tissue without any cell sorting. TCRbeta libraries were built with three rounds of nested PCR, modified from ARM-PCR. A single record per CDR3 protein comes from TCRdb applying MiXCR to the multiplex PCR reads. The data contain 100,000 to 150,000 distinct CDR3 sequences, over 65% of them singletons. The specimen was lung tumor tissue. Source of these receptors: a young man with non-small cell lung cancer.

The chain recombines TRBV4-2 with TRBJ2-7; D is perhaps TRBD2 (6 bases). Deletions cut 5 bases from V and 4 bases from J, with 21 bases between. CDR1 LGHNA and CDR2 YNFKEQ come from the germline V gene. This CDR3 comprises 16 residues. The CDR3 sequence is CASSGFRESSSYEQYF. CDR3 bases: TGTGCCAGCAGCGGATTCCGGGAGAGTTCTTCATACGAGCAGTACTTC.

V is TRBV12-3 or TRBV12-4 and J is TRBJ2-3; D gene uncertain. The V gene lost 7 bases and the J gene lost 0 bases, with 14 bases spanning the gap. The CDR3 covers 15 residues. The CDR3 sequence: CASNTQRLSTDTQYF. The DNA of the CDR3 is TGTGCCAGCAACACACAGAGACTTAGCACAGATACGCAGTATTTT.

The chain couples TRBV5-6 to TRBJ1-5; perhaps TRBD1 as D (5 bases). The CDR3 length is 16 residues. Deletions cut 4 bases from V and 2 bases from J, with 16 bases between. Germline V CDR1 and CDR2: SGHDT, YYEEEE. This CDR3 reads CASSPGAGGGNQPQHF. The CDR3 DNA reads as TGTGCCAGCAGCCCTGGGGCAGGCGGTGGCAATCAGCCCCAGCATTTT. Based on the CDR3 plus reference TRBV5-6 and TRBJ1-5, the full variable domain is DAGVTQSPTHLIKTRGQQVTLRCSPKSGHDTVSWYQQALGQGPQFIFQYYEEEERQRGNFPDRFSGHQFPNYSSELNVNALLLGDSALYLCASSPGAGGGNQPQHFGDGTRLSIL.

With regard to this clonotype: This may be a read error, as it is one base from a much larger clone. This chain links TRBV7-9 with TRBJ2-2; D gene uncertain. Germline V gene data show CDR1 as SEHNR and CDR2 as FQNEAQ (reference sequence). The CDR3 consists of 15 residues. Between the trimmed V and J ends, which lost 5 bases and 7 bases, there was a span of 17 bases. CDR3: CASSPLGGRHGELFF. The CDR3 nucleotides read TGTGCCAGCAGCCCCCTGGGCGGACGCCACGGGGAGCTGTTTTTT.

In regard to this clonotype: The junction departs from germline at one end; a sequencing error may be responsible. The rearrangement uses TRBV11-2 and TRBJ2-7; TRBD1 matches at 10 bases. Germline V CDR1 and CDR2: SGHAT, FQNNGV. The CDR3 extends over 14 amino acids. This chain's CDR3 is CASNPDRGTYGQYF. The CDR3, as DNA: TGTGCGAGCAACCCGGACAGGGGGACCTACGGGCAGTACTTC.

In this sample, this clonotype turned up once. This chain links TRBV12-3 or TRBV12-4 with TRBJ2-2; no clear D gene. The germline V and J ends were trimmed by 11 bases and 6 bases, with 22 bases remaining between them. The CDR3 covers 15 residues. The CDR3 here is CAGNSRIGNSGELFF. Written as DNA, the CDR3 is TGTGCCGGCAACTCGAGGATAGGGAATTCCGGGGAGCTGTTTTTT.